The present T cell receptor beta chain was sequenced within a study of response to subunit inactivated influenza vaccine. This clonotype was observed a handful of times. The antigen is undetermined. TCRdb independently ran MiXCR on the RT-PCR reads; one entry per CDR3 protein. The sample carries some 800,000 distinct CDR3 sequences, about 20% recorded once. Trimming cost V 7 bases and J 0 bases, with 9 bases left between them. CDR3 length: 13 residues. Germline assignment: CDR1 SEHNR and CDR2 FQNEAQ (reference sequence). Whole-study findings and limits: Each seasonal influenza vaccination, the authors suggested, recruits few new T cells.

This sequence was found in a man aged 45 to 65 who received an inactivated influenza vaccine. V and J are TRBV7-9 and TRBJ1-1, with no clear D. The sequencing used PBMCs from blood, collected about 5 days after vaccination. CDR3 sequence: CASNTAMNTEAFF. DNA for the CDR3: TGTGCCAGCAACACAGCTATGAACACTGAAGCTTTCTTT.